This T cell receptor beta chain originates from a study of cytomegalovirus exposure and HLA in healthy donors. At the level of the study: The study placed approximately 80% of its 350 to 400 genotyped donors in the Caucasian-associated ancestry cluster. Study findings and constraints: Testing in vitro showed a few CMV-associated chains specific for CMV antigens. Rarity characterized most TCR sequences, yet some public TCRs appeared in many donors. Reports showed the classifier diagnosing cytomegalovirus status with high specificity and sensitivity.

13 Jbeta primers and 60 Vbeta primers were used for the PCR. Data came from immunoSEQ multiplex PCR; TCRdb stores just in-frame clones and leaves some out. The profile shows 150,000 to 200,000 clones, roughly four fifths of them singletons. Concerning this clone: Its antigen is undetermined.

Germline V gene data show CDR1 as MNHNS and CDR2 as SASEGT. The CDR3 contains 17 residues. This clonotype was obtained from a man in his fifties or sixties in good health and CMV-seropositive. The V call is TRBV6-1, the J call TRBJ2-5; a weak D match, TRBD1 (5 bases). The J call is doubtful: the DNA matches TRBJ2-7 better. The specimen was PBMCs. CDR3 nucleotide sequence: TGTGCCAGCAGTGAAGCGGCTTTTGGCAGGGCCTCCTACGAGCAGTACTTC. Protein product: CASSEAAFGRASYEQYF.